A selection of T cell receptor beta chains follows, all from one sample in a study of blood T cell repertoires in COVID-19. The data were produced by immunoSEQ multiplex PCR, yet TCRdb's version contains in-frame clones alone and is incomplete. The sample lists hundreds of thousands of clones, roughly nine tenths seen once, with about 2.2% in the top ten. Source material: peripheral blood. The source of these receptors is a woman aged 45 to 65 with acute or convalescent COVID-19. The CDR3 runs from the conserved cysteine through the conserved F or W. Fields, in order: D gene, J gene, V gene, clone size, CDR3 DNA, CDR3 protein. D genes are given only for firm matches. Clone size is shown for a subset of rows, as once, few, many or a class of expanded clone.

.,TRBJ2-3,TRBV5-1,.,TGCGCCAGCACATCTCTCCCCCGGGGCACAGATACGCAGTATTTT,CASTSLPRGTDTQYF
.,TRBJ2-2,TRBV10-3,few,TGTGCCACGGAGAGGGGGGGGTACACCGGGGAGCTGTTTTTT,CATERGGYTGELFF
TRBD1,TRBJ2-7,TRBV7-9,.,TGTGCCAGCAGCTTCGGGACAGGGATAAGTGGCGAGCAGTACTTC,CASSFGTGISGEQYF
.,TRBJ2-7,TRBV19,.,TGTGCCAGTAGTCCCACCGGGACTGGGTACTACGAGCAGTACTTC,CASSPTGTGYYEQYF
TRBD1,TRBJ1-5,TRBV19,.,TGTGCCAGTAGTTGGGACAGACATAGCAATCAGCCCCAGCATTTT,CASSWDRHSNQPQHF
TRBD2,TRBJ2-5,TRBV7-2,.,TGTGCCAGCAGCCCGACGCGAGCGGGAGGTACGGAGACCCAGTACTTC,CASSPTRAGGTETQYF
TRBD1,TRBJ1-2,TRBV10-1,.,TGCGCCAGCGGAGAAGACAGGGGGTATGGCTACACCTTC,CASGEDRGYGYTF
TRBD1,TRBJ2-1,TRBV7-2,.,TGTGCCAGCAGCTCACCGGACAGGGGAAATGAGCAGTTCTTC,CASSSPDRGNEQFF
.,TRBJ1-3,TRBV19,many,TGTGCCAGTTCCCTGAGGGGGAGCTCTGGAAACACCATATATTTT,CASSLRGSSGNTIYF
TRBD1,TRBJ1-6,TRBV3-1/TRBV3-2,.,TGTGCCAGCAGCCCAGACAGGGGGTATTCACCCCTCCACTTT,CASSPDRGYSPLHF
.,TRBJ2-7,TRBV3-1/TRBV3-2,few,TGTGCCAGCAGCCAAAGATCGCCCGTGAGACACGAAACCTACGAGCAGTACTTC,CASSQRSPVRHETYEQYF
TRBD1,TRBJ2-7,TRBV11-2,many,TGTGCCAGCAGTTTCATAGCCGGGACAGGGGGGTACGAGCAGTACTTC,CASSFIAGTGGYEQYF
.,TRBJ2-2,TRBV30,.,TGTGCCTGGAGTGTACGGTCCAGGCCGAACACCGGGGAGCTGTTTTTT,CAWSVRSRPNTGELFF
.,TRBJ2-7,TRBV6-2/TRBV6-3,.,TGTGCCAGCAGTTACTGGGCAGGGGTTTCCTACGAGCAGTACTTC,CASSYWAGVSYEQYF
.,TRBJ1-2,TRBV2,few,TGTGCCAGCAGTGAATGGAGGGGTCCCAGCTATGGCTACACCTTC,CASSEWRGPSYGYTF
TRBD2,TRBJ2-7,TRBV5-1,.,TGCGCCAGCAGCTCGCGACTAGCGGGGCCCCTTAGCTCCTACGAGCAGTACTTC,CASSSRLAGPLSSYEQYF
.,TRBJ1-6,TRBV4-3,.,TGCGCCAGCAGCCAAGCAGACAGCTCCTATAATTCACCCCTCCACTTT,CASSQADSSYNSPLHF
TRBD1,TRBJ1-3,TRBV7-2,.,TGTGCCAGCAGCTCCAGTCGAGGGGGCGGAAACACCATATATTTT,CASSSSRGGGNTIYF
.,TRBJ1-6,TRBV30,.,TGTGCCTGGAGGACACAGTTTAATTCACCCCTCCACTTT,CAWRTQFNSPLHF
.,TRBJ1-4,TRBV6-5,.,TGTGCCAGCAGCCCGAGTGCCGCAACTAATGAAAAACTGTTTTTT,CASSPSAATNEKLFF
TRBD1,TRBJ2-7,TRBV9,.,TGTGCCAGCAGCCCTCGTCCCGGGACAGGGGCAAACGAGCAGTACTTC,CASSPRPGTGANEQYF
.,TRBJ2-4,TRBV6-5,.,TGTGCCAGCAGCCCAGGGGACCTAGCCAAAAACATTCAGTACTTC,CASSPGDLAKNIQYF
TRBD1,TRBJ2-2,TRBV25-1,.,TGTGCCAGCAGTGAATATGGCTCGGGACAGGGGAGCACCGGGGAGCTGTTTTTT,CASSEYGSGQGSTGELFF
.,TRBJ1-3,TRBV18,.,TGTGCCAGCTCACCCGTAATACAGCCAATCTCTGGAAACACCATATATTTT,CASSPVIQPISGNTIYF
.,TRBJ1-3,TRBV19,.,TGTGCCAGTAGTACCCCCGGGACTGCTGAGGGAAACACCATATATTTT,CASSTPGTAEGNTIYF
TRBD2,TRBJ2-5,TRBV4-1,.,TGCGCCAGCAGCACGCGGACTAGCGGGGGTGAGACCCAGTACTTC,CASSTRTSGGETQYF
TRBD1,TRBJ1-2,TRBV6-2/TRBV6-3,.,TGTGCCAGCAGTTCTCCCGGGACAGGGGTTGGCTACACCTTC,CASSSPGTGVGYTF
.,TRBJ1-1,TRBV6-1,.,TGTGCCAGCAGTGAATGGGCAGGGTACGGTGCCACTGAAGCTTTCTTT,CASSEWAGYGATEAFF
TRBD1,TRBJ2-5,TRBV2,.,TGTGCCAGCAGCGCCGGGACAGGGTTTGGAGAGACCCAGTACTTC,CASSAGTGFGETQYF
TRBD2,TRBJ2-1,TRBV15,.,TGTGCCACCAGCCCGCGGTATCCGGGACTAGCGGGAGCCTTTGAGCAGTTCTTC,CATSPRYPGLAGAFEQFF
.,TRBJ2-3,TRBV6-2/TRBV6-3,.,TGTGCCAGCAGTCTCACGGGTCGCGATACGCAGTATTTT,CASSLTGRDTQYF
TRBD2,TRBJ2-2,TRBV5-4,many,TGTGCCAGCAGACTGGGACTAGCGGGAGGAAACACCGGGGAGCTGTTTTTT,CASRLGLAGGNTGELFF
.,TRBJ1-4,TRBV9,.,TGTGCCAGCAGCCGCGCCGGGGGGTCGGGTGAAAAACTGTTTTTT,CASSRAGGSGEKLFF
.,TRBJ1-3,TRBV5-4,.,TGTGCCAGCAGCTTGGACGGGGGACTTACTGGAAACACCATATATTTT,CASSLDGGLTGNTIYF
.,TRBJ1-5,TRBV10-2,.,TGCGCCAGCAGTGAGGCGACAGGACGCAATCAGCCCCAGCATTTT,CASSEATGRNQPQHF
.,TRBJ1-4,TRBV10-2,.,TGCGCCAGCAGTGACGGGGGACTGGAAAAACTGTTTTTT,CASSDGGLEKLFF
.,TRBJ2-7,TRBV7-9,.,TGTGCCAGCAGCTTAGCCCGGGACACCTTGTTCTACGAGCAGTACTTC,CASSLARDTLFYEQYF
.,TRBJ2-1,TRBV27,.,TGTGCCAGCAGTTTATTCCAGGGCGATGAGCAGTTCTTC,CASSLFQGDEQFF
TRBD1,TRBJ2-7,TRBV24-1,few,TGTGCCACCAGTGATCCGAGGACAGGGAGCCCCTACGAGCAGTACTTC,CATSDPRTGSPYEQYF
TRBD1,TRBJ1-2,TRBV19,.,TGTGCCAGTAGCCCAGGGGGCGTTGACTATGGCTACACCTTC,CASSPGGVDYGYTF
.,TRBJ1-2,TRBV12-1,.,TGTGCCAGCAGCTCAGGACGGACAGGGGCGGGTGGCTACACCTTC,CASSSGRTGAGGYTF
.,TRBJ2-7,TRBV6-5,.,TGTGCCAGCAGTTTAGGGACTGCGCAAGGGTACGAGCAGTACTTC,CASSLGTAQGYEQYF
.,TRBJ2-5,TRBV20-1,.,TGCAGTGCCTTATCAGGAGAGACCCAGTACTTC,CSALSGETQYF
.,TRBJ2-1,TRBV6-4,few,TGTGCCAGCAGAACAGGGGAGCAGTTCTTC,CASRTGEQFF
TRBD1,TRBJ1-5,TRBV2,.,TGTGCCAGCAGTGAAAGGACAGGGGAACAGCCCCAGCATTTT,CASSERTGEQPQHF
.,TRBJ2-6,TRBV6-2/TRBV6-3,.,TGTGCCAGCAGTCGGACAGCTAGCTCTGGGGCCAACGTCCTGACTTTC,CASSRTASSGANVLTF
.,TRBJ2-3,TRBV7-3,.,TGTGCCAGCGCGGGGAAGGGTACAGATACGCAGTATTTT,CASAGKGTDTQYF
.,TRBJ2-1,TRBV5-1,.,TGCGCCAGCAGCTTTGGAGGGGACAATGAGCAGTTCTTC,CASSFGGDNEQFF
TRBD2,TRBJ2-3,TRBV5-1,.,TGCGCCAGCAGCTTGGCTAGCGGGAGACCAGATACGCAGTATTTT,CASSLASGRPDTQYF
.,TRBJ1-1,TRBV6-4,.,TGTGCCAGCAGTGTTGTGAGGGACACTGAAGCTTTCTTT,CASSVVRDTEAFF
.,TRBJ1-6,TRBV3-1/TRBV3-2,.,TGTGCCAGCAGCCAGGTTCGGGGGACGGGGGCCCTCCACTTT,CASSQVRGTGALHF
.,TRBJ2-3,TRBV30,.,TGTGCCTGGAGTGTAGGGGCCACAGATACGCAGTATTTT,CAWSVGATDTQYF
TRBD2,TRBJ2-1,TRBV19,.,TGTGCCAGTAGCCCACTAGCGTACAATGAGCAGTTCTTC,CASSPLAYNEQFF